The source of this TCR beta chain is a study of control samples from healthy donors and cancer patients. Using immunoSEQ multiplex PCR, the repertoire was profiled, and TCRdb retains in-frame clones only, with some absent. The sample lists under 200,000 clones; 90% to 95% were seen once. Deletions cut 6 bases from V and 3 bases from J, with 23 bases between. This CDR3 region has 17 residues. Germline V CDR1 and CDR2: MNHEY, SMNVEV (reference sequence). The J gene is TRBJ1-1, the V gene TRBV27; tentatively, D is TRBD1 (6 bases). This receptor was obtained from a woman aged 40 to 50 in good health. The sequenced material came from blood. This CDR3 is CASRPPGQFLKDTEAFF. The CDR3 DNA follows: TGTGCCAGCAGGCCCCCCGGACAGTTCTTGAAGGACACTGAAGCTTTCTTT.